This T cell receptor beta chain was identified during a study of shared clonotypes between healthy human individuals. Study-wide findings and caveats: Non-shared clonotypes were found to have lower generation probabilities than the clonotypes that were shared by all four of the sorted-subset donors. Several donors held approximately 4.6% of naive CD4 clonotypes in common.

On this clone itself: Its antigen is as yet unknown.

Per the original methods: Junction-only sequences produced by ImmunoSEQ had no quality scores, so filtering differed. The protocol was immunoSEQ multiplex PCR, while the TCRdb copy is restricted to in-frame clones and leaves out a portion. That table is the source of V, J and clone size, and D and trimming were worked out from the DNA. In the table there are millions of clones, 95% of which are singletons. The receptor was derived from a young man in good health. The sample comprised naive CD4+ T cells sorted from blood. The sample's subset: CD45RA+ positively selected.

CDR3 in DNA: TGCAGCGCCCAAGGGGGTACAAAGAACACTGAAGCTTTCTTT. Its translation is CSAQGGTKNTEAFF. The rearrangement links TRBV29-1 to TRBJ1-1; tentative D call: TRBD1 (6 bases). The length of the CDR3 is 14 residues. Trimming took off 7 bases at V and 1 base at J, with 16 bases between the two ends. Germline CDR1 and CDR2: SQVTM and ANQGSEA.